This T cell receptor beta chain was identified in a study of CD8 T cells in ankylosing spondylitis. Study-level points and caveats: Disease-linked clones displayed a CD8+ phenotype and appeared relatively rarely in peripheral blood. As reported, disease-linked clones showed significant enrichment in matched ankylosing spondylitis synovial fluid.

Libraries for TCR beta were made by quantitative 5'-RACE with molecular barcodes. TCRdb processed the 5' RACE reads anew with MiXCR; each CDR3 protein has one entry. The data contain 300,000 to 400,000 distinct CDR3 sequences, roughly 20% of them singletons. This CDR3 has 12 residues. V was cut by 7 bases and J by 3 bases, with 10 bases left in between. This clonotype occurred a few times. Its antigen remains unidentified. This TCR was recovered from a male donor with ankylosing spondylitis or in good health (not recorded which). The gene calls are TRBV12-3 or TRBV12-4 and TRBJ2-7; tentative D call: TRBD2 (5 bases). Sequenced input: blood, either unsorted or a sorted T cell fraction (not recorded which). CDR3 coding DNA: TGTGCCAGCACAACAGAGGGCTACGAGCAGTACTTC. This translates into CASTTEGYEQYF.